This TCR beta chain was captured by sequencing in a study of CD8 T cells in Susac syndrome. CD8+ and CD4+ blood T cells underwent TCR beta sequencing. Negative isolation yielded CD4+ and CD8+ T cells, and FACS enriched TEMRA cells. Random hexamers were used to reverse transcribe the RNA input (about 0.45 to 1 ug). TCR beta CDR3 was amplified by immunoSEQ covering 54 Vbeta and 13 Jbeta. From the immunoSEQ multiplex PCR reads, TCRdb called clonotypes with MiXCR, one entry per CDR3 protein. Among about 100,000 distinct CDR3 sequences listed, approximately 95% were seen once. Trimming at V came to 4 bases and at J to 5 bases, leaving 4 bases not matched to a gene. Germline V gene sequence: CDR1 SGDLS, CDR2 YYNGEE. The CDR3 length is 14 residues.

This chain joins TRBV9 and TRBJ2-1; 9 bases are shared with TRBD1. The material sequenced was CD8+ T cells from PBMCs. This TCR was sampled from a human donor in good health. CDR3 loop: CASSLRTGDNEQFF. The CDR3 DNA reads as TGTGCCAGCAGCCTGCGGACAGGGGACAATGAGCAGTTCTTC.